This T cell receptor beta chain was recovered during a study of CD8 T cells in Susac syndrome. RNA amounts of about 0.5 to 1 ug underwent reverse transcription with random hexamers. Amplification of TCR beta CDR3 by immunoSEQ multiplex PCR spanned 54 Vbeta and 13 Jbeta. In TCRdb, the immunoSEQ multiplex PCR reads were re-called with MiXCR into one record per CDR3 protein. The profile shows some 140,000 distinct CDR3 sequences, 91% of them singletons. It was treatment-naive patients with stable or active relapsing-remitting disease who made up the multiple sclerosis controls. While CD8+ and CD4+ T cells were isolated negatively, TEMRA cells were enriched by FACS. This clonotype was seen only once. The clonotype originates from a human donor with multiple sclerosis. The material sequenced was CD8+ T cells from PBMCs.

The CDR3 nucleotides are TGTGCCAGCAGTGCCGCGGGGCTCACAGATACGCAGTATTTT. Amino acid sequence: CASSAAGLTDTQYF. The chain couples TRBV2 to TRBJ2-3; D is perhaps TRBD2 (6 bases). CDR1 and CDR2 (germline): SNHLY, FYNNEI. This CDR3 is 14 amino acids long. Trimming took 4 bases from V and 2 from J, leaving 10 bases between them.